This T cell receptor (beta chain) was captured by sequencing in a study of human T cells and chemical hapten exposure (dated by TCRdb to the early 2020s). In the study overall: For sensitization, 2% DPC in acetone was applied to a 2 cm by 2 cm area of upper inner arm skin. Some 29 alopecia patients gave blood for TCR sequencing at one to four time points (pre-sensitization, 2, 6 and 24 weeks). Patient blood was sampled pre-sensitization (week 0) and at 2, 6 and about 24 weeks after DPC sensitization. Throughout the roughly 24-week study period, patients were also given weekly therapeutic DPC doses on the scalp. The mostly female patient cohort included alopecia areata with under or over 50% scalp involvement, alopecia totalis and alopecia universalis. Libraries were pooled for sequencing, and per-sample TCR yields varied mainly because of small differences in library volumes within the pool. Patch testing on the upper back used Finn chambers containing 0.01% DPC, with scoring done after 6 days according to International Contact Dermatitis Research Group standards. Peripheral blood TCR repertoire changes were tracked in vivo in alopecia patients during primary and secondary sensitization to the hapten diphenylcyclopropenone (DPC).

This clonotype was counted between two and nine times. No cognate antigen has been identified for it. No clone much larger than this one lies a single base away; base qualities are absent. The time point label for this specimen denotes: patch test 3, about 24 weeks after DPC sensitization. Taken with the paper, the label for treatment or condition translates to: therapeutic diphenylcyclopropenone sensitization with weekly scalp DPC. At each patch-test visit, blood was drawn before the patch test was applied. To be eligible, patients had to be aged 18 to 70, diagnosed with alopecia and judged suitable for DPC therapy, while pregnant patients were excluded. Total RNA was extracted from unfractionated whole blood that had been collected in Tempus Blood RNA tubes. Library prep was done by RACE. Sequenced on a NextSeq 500. During library preparation, unique molecular identifiers were attached to individual cDNA molecules so that TCRs could be counted in a quantitative, reproducible way. From each blood RNA sample, both TCR alpha and TCR beta chains were sequenced. Concerning the study's data processing: The median number of TCRs per sample was some 100,000, ranging from roughly 20,000 to 700,000. V, J and CDR3 annotation of the TCR reads was carried out using the Decombinator software suite. Every sample was subsampled to the same number of TCRs (28,000) for the PS versus PT1 abundance plots. TCRs were defined as expanded if absent before sensitization and observed at least eight times at the 2-week time point. Using fastp at Q25 and MiXCR, TCRdb reprocessed the public reads and kept productive beta chains. A single entry per CDR3 protein holds the most common genes and DNA from its merged rows. The V and J calls come from TCRdb's annotation, not from the publication. This sample gives about 82,000 distinct CDR3 sequences in total; roughly 13% of them show up just once. The ten largest make up approximately 5% of the sample.

Here is what the overall study found, with its caveats: Repeated subsampling changed both the strength of the expansion versus patch-test correlation and the threshold at which the correlation became significant. Compared with pre-sensitization or healthy control sets, expanded TCRs formed significantly more large CDR3 similarity clusters, which is consistent with antigen-driven responses. The number of PT1 expanded TCRs positively correlated with patch test score, significant at thresholds 8, 16 and 32 but not 4. DPC sensitization did not change the number of TCRs with a frequency above 1 in 1000, and there was no evidence of changes in global repertoire structure. Because all patients had alopecia, a presumed autoimmune disease, the immune response of the patients might differ from that of healthy individuals.

This sequence was found in a woman aged 50 to 65 with alopecia areata. Some clones in this sample may be carry-over from other donors' samples. The input for sequencing was whole blood, taken in connection with sensitization to the hapten diphenylcyclopropenone (DPC).

The bases read TGCAGTGCTTACTCTCGACGGGCTAGCGGGAGCTATGGGACCGGGGAGCTGTTTTTT. It encodes CSAYSRRASGSYGTGELFF. The sequence links TRBV20-1 to TRBJ2-2, and 10 junction bases match TRBD2. Taken from cysteine to phenylalanine, the CDR3 has 19 residues. The CDR3 DNA has 57 bases and is translated from base 1. CDR1 DFQATT and CDR2 SNEGSKA were looked up in the germline V gene (reference sequence). Here V drops 5 bases and J drops 5 bases, and the junction holds 20 bases not matched to any gene.